These 21 T cell receptor beta chains came from one sample sequenced in a study of a mutant IDH1 vaccine in newly diagnosed glioma. As to time point: baseline, week 1 (first vaccination visit). Treatment reported: pre-vaccination baseline after standard-of-care therapy. The repertoire was sequenced with immunoSEQ multiplex PCR; TCRdb's copy has only in-frame clones and lacks some. Of 20,000 to 25,000 clones in the sample, roughly 93% are singletons; the top ten hold about 1.2%. Sequencing used PBMCs, obtained from a glioma patient treated with radiotherapy, temozolomide or both. Receptor source: a man between 35 and 55 years old with glioma.

This clone is a singleton in its sample. The chain couples TRBV30 to TRBJ1-2, with TRBD1 matching 9 bases. The CDR3 sequence is 14 residues long. CDR1 and CDR2 from the germline V gene are GTSNPN and SVGIG (reference sequence). V lost 3 bases and J lost 5; bases outside the gene matches: 7. CDR3 sequence reads: CAWSDTGGAYGYTF. The CDR3 bases are TGTGCCTGGAGCGATACAGGGGGCGCTTATGGCTACACCTTC.

This clone was seen more than once but under ten times. The genes are TRBV9 and TRBJ1-1; no clear D gene. V lost 2 bases and J lost 1, with 12 bases in between. Germline V gene sequence: CDR1 SGDLS, CDR2 YYNGEE. The CDR3 has 15 amino acids. The CDR3 reads CASSVGSLGNTEAFF. For the CDR3, the DNA is TGTGCCAGCAGCGTTGGGTCTCTAGGGAACACTGAAGCTTTCTTT.

The chain has TRBV30 and TRBJ1-1; D may be TRBD1 (6 bases). Trimming left V 3 bases short and J 0 bases short, with 14 bases between. The CDR3 has 15 amino acids. CDR1 and CDR2 from the germline V gene are GTSNPN and SVGIG (reference sequence). This CDR3 is CAWRKQGGMNTEAFF. CDR3 DNA sequence: TGTGCCTGGAGGAAACAGGGAGGCATGAACACTGAAGCTTTCTTT. Full variable domain (outside the CDR3, taken from reference TRBV30 and TRBJ1-1): SQTIHQWPATLVQPVGSPLSLECTVEGTSNPNLYWYRQAAGRGLQLLFYSVGIGQISSEVPQNLSASRPQDRQFILSSKKLLLSDSGFYLCAWRKQGGMNTEAFFGQGTRLTVV.

The rearrangement joins TRBV6-4 to TRBJ2-5, with D unclear. The CDR3 has 17 residues. The germline gives CDR1 MRHNA, CDR2 SNTAGT. Trimming took off 6 bases at V and 1 base at J, with 21 bases between the two ends. The CDR3 DNA follows: TGTGCCAGCAGGGATCTGATCCCTAGACTGCTCCAAGAGACCCAGTACTTC. It yields the protein CASRDLIPRLLQETQYF.

The table lists this clone with a count of one. The chain has TRBV5-1 and TRBJ2-3; 8 bases agree with TRBD1. The germline CDR1 and CDR2 sequences are SGHRS and YFSETQ. Germline trimming cut 4 bases from V and 4 bases from J; bases unmatched to any gene: 11. CDR3 length equals 16 residues. This CDR3 is CASSRQGAVMADTQYF. CDR3 coding DNA: TGCGCCAGCAGCAGGCAGGGGGCTGTTATGGCAGATACGCAGTATTTT.

The chain joins TRBV19 to TRBJ2-2; the match to TRBD1 covers 9 bases. There are 15 residues in the CDR3. CDR1 is LNHDA and CDR2 is SQIVND in the germline V gene (reference sequence). V dropped 6 bases and J dropped 4; count of bases not matched to a gene: 6. CDR3 coding DNA: TGTGCCAGTAGGGTCGGGACAGGGACCACCGGGGAGCTGTTTTTT. Amino acid sequence: CASRVGTGTTGELFF.

The chain joins TRBV7-9 to TRBJ2-3; 10 bases match TRBD1. The CDR3 contains 14 residues. The J segment lost 3 bases and the V segment lost 4 bases, leaving 1 base of the junction unmatched. The germline V gene has CDR1 SEHNR and CDR2 FQNEAQ (reference sequence). The CDR3, as DNA: TGTGCCAGCAGCTCGGACAGGGGGACAGATACGCAGTATTTT. Amino acids: CASSSDRGTDTQYF.

This chain connects TRBV4-2 to TRBJ2-4, with a possible D match to TRBD1 (6 bases). Trimming left V 3 bases short and J 3 bases short, with 18 bases between. CDR1 is LGHNA, CDR2 YNFKEQ, per germline. This CDR3 is 17 amino acids long. Here the CDR3 reads CASSHQLTDRGKNIQYF. Here the CDR3 DNA reads TGTGCCAGCAGCCACCAACTGACGGACAGAGGCAAAAACATTCAGTACTTC.

As DNA, the CDR3 is TGTGCCATCAGTGAGGGCAGGGTCTACGAGCAGTACTTC. As protein: CAISEGRVYEQYF. The rearrangement links TRBV10-3 to TRBJ2-7, with D possibly being TRBD1 (5 bases). Germline-derived CDR1 and CDR2 are ENHRY and SYGVKD. Trimming stripped 2 bases from V and 3 bases from J, with 8 bases between. The CDR3 spans 13 residues.

In DNA, the CDR3 is TGCGCCAGCAGCTCGGGACAGCGAGAGACCCAGTACTTC. Amino acid sequence: CASSSGQRETQYF. The chain joins TRBV5-1 to TRBJ2-5, with 7 bases lining up with TRBD1. The CDR3 is 13 residues long. Germline values: CDR1 SGHRS, CDR2 YFSETQ. V shed 3 bases and J 4 bases; nucleotides not matched to a gene: 3.

The rearrangement links TRBV27 to TRBJ1-5, with a possible D match to TRBD1 (5 bases). Trimming removed 3 bases at V and 3 bases at J, with 12 bases between. There are 15 residues in the CDR3. Germline V gives CDR1 MNHEY, CDR2 SMNVEV (reference sequence). The CDR3 spells CASSFFGQPNQPQHF. The CDR3 DNA reads TGTGCCAGCAGTTTCTTCGGACAACCCAATCAGCCCCAGCATTTT.

This chain connects TRBV6-1 to TRBJ2-7; 7 bases line up with TRBD2. V shed 0 bases, J shed 4 bases, and the junction held 6 bases outside the gene matches. CDR3 length equals 15 residues. Per the germline V gene, CDR1 is MNHNS and CDR2 is SASEGT. The CDR3 nucleotides are TGTGCCAGCAGTGAAGCGGGGGGGTCATTGTACGAGCAGTACTTC. Residues: CASSEAGGSLYEQYF.

The chain uses TRBV5-1 and TRBJ2-1, with 10 bases lining up with TRBD1. V trimming: 5 bases; J trimming: 5 bases; junction bases outside the gene matches: 7. CDR3 length: 15 amino acids. The V gene's germline CDR1 is SGHRS and CDR2 YFSETQ. The CDR3 DNA reads TGCGCCAGCAGGGAGGGCGGGACAGGGGACAATGAGCAGTTCTTC. This sequence encodes CASREGGTGDNEQFF.

CDR3 DNA: TGTGCCAGCAGCTTAGGGGGGGGTAACCCCTACGAGCAGTACTTC. Amino acids: CASSLGGGNPYEQYF. The chain links TRBV7-8 to TRBJ2-7; 7 nucleotides align to TRBD2. This CDR3 has 15 amino acids. With V trimmed by 1 base and J by 2 bases, 5 bases remained unmatched. Germline loops: CDR1 SGHVS, CDR2 FQNEAQ.

The V and J genes are TRBV5-4 and TRBJ1-4, with 10 bases matching TRBD1. Trimming at V came to 4 bases and at J to 3 bases, leaving 3 bases not matched to a gene. CDR3 length: 15 residues. CDR1 SGHNT and CDR2 YYREEE come from the germline V gene (reference sequence). The DNA of the CDR3 is TGTGCCAGCAGCGGCGGACAGGGGGCTAATGAAAAACTGTTTTTT. Translated: CASSGGQGANEKLFF.

The chain employs TRBV6-6 and TRBJ1-2; D gene unclear. The V end was cut by 7 bases, the J end by 4 bases, with 19 bases between. The CDR3 loop spans 15 amino acids. The germline CDR1 and CDR2 sequences are MNHNY and SVGAGI (reference sequence). The CDR3, as DNA: TGTGCCAGCACCCCCAGGCAGGAGTATATCTATGGCTACACCTTC. Protein product: CASTPRQEYIYGYTF.

The chain couples TRBV11-2 to TRBJ1-1; no firm D call. The CDR3 sequence is 13 residues long. CDR1 SGHAT and CDR2 FQNNGV come from the germline V gene. V lost 0 bases and J lost 8, with 10 bases in between. The CDR3 bases are TGTGCCAGCAGCTTAGATAGTCAGCGAGAAGCTTTCTTT. Translated, it gives CASSLDSQREAFF. Together with reference TRBV11-2 and TRBJ1-1, the CDR3 gives the full variable domain: EAGVAQSPRYKIIEKRQSVAFWCNPISGHATLYWYQQILGQGPKLLIQFQNNGVVDDSQLPKDRFSAERLKGVDSTLKIQPAKLEDSAVYLCASSLDSQREAFFGQGTRLTVV.

J is TRBJ2-3 and V is TRBV27; D could derive from TRBD1 or TRBD2 (6 bases each). Germline CDR1 is MNHEY and CDR2 is SMNVEV (reference sequence). The CDR3 sequence is 15 residues long. Trimming took 6 bases from V and 6 from J, leaving 19 bases between them. CDR3 sequence reads: CASSAGWGAMDTQYF. In nucleotides, the CDR3 is TGTGCCAGCAGCGCCGGATGGGGGGCCATGGATACGCAGTATTTT.

The chain carries TRBV7-9 and TRBJ2-1, with no clear D. The germline V and J ends were trimmed by 5 bases and 5 bases, with 19 bases remaining between them. Germline CDR1 and CDR2: SEHNR and FQNEAQ (reference sequence). This CDR3 region has 16 residues. The CDR3, as DNA: TGTGCCAGCAGCAGAGAACCCAGCTCTACGAACAATGAGCAGTTCTTC. This gives the protein CASSREPSSTNNEQFF.

The table lists this clone with a count of one. This chain connects TRBV18 to TRBJ2-1; TRBD1 matches 9 bases. The V gene's germline CDR1 is KGHSH and CDR2 LQKENI. The CDR3 is 14 residues long. Losses at the gene ends were 4 bases for V and 5 bases for J; bases not matched to a gene: 3. The CDR3 DNA sequence: TGTGCCAGCTCACTGGGACAGGGCGACAATGAGCAGTTCTTC. Translating gives CASSLGQGDNEQFF.

The chain combines TRBV11-3 with TRBJ2-3; 7 bases align to TRBD2. J lost 0 bases, V lost 2 bases, and 5 bases had no gene match. CDR1 is SGHNT and CDR2 is YENEEA in the germline V gene. The CDR3 is 16 amino acids. The CDR3 here is CASSLMSSGSTDTQYF. For the CDR3, the DNA is TGTGCCAGCAGCTTAATGAGTAGCGGGAGCACAGATACGCAGTATTTT. Full variable domain (rest looked up from reference TRBV11-3 and TRBJ2-3): EAGVVQSPRYKIIEKKQPVAFWCNPISGHNTLYWYLQNLGQGPELLIRYENEEAVDDSQLPKDRFSAERLKGVDSTLKIQPAELGDSAVYLCASSLMSSGSTDTQYFGPGTRLTVL.